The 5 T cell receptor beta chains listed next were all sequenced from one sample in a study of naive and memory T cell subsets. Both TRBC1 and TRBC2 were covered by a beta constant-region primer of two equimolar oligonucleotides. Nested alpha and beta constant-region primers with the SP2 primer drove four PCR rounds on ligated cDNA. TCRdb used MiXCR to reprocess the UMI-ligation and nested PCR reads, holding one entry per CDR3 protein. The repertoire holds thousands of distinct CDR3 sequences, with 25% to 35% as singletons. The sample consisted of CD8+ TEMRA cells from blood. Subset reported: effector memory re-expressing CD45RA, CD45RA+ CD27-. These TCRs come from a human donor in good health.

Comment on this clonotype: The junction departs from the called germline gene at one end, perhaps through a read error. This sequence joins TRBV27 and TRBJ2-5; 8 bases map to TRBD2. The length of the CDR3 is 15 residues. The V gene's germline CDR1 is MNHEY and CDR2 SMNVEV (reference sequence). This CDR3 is CACSTGLADVETQYF. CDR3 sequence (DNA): TGTGCCTGCAGTACCGGACTAGCTGACGTAGAGACCCAGTACTTC.

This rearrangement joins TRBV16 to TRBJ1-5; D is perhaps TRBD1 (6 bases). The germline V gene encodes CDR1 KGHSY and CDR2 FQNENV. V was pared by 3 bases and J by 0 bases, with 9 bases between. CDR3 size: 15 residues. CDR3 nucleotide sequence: TGTGCCAGCAGCCAGGGGACATATAGCAATCAGCCCCAGCATTTT. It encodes CASSQGTYSNQPQHF.

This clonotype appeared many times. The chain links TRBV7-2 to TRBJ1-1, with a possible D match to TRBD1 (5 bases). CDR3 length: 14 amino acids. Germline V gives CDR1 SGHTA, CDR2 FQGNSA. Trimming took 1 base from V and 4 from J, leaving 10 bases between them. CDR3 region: CASSLGGAGTEAFF. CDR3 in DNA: TGTGCCAGCAGCTTAGGCGGGGCGGGCACTGAAGCTTTCTTT.

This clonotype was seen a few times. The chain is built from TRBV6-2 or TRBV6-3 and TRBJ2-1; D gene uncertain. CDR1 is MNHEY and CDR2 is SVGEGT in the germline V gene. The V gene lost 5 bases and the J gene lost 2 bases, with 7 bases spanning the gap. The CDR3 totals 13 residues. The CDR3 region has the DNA TGTGCCAGCAGTCCCGGGCCCTACAATGAGCAGTTCTTC. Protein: CASSPGPYNEQFF.

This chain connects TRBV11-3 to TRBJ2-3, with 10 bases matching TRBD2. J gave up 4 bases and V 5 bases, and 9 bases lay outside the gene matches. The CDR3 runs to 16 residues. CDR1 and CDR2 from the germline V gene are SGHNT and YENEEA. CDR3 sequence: CASSPRTSGLADTQYF. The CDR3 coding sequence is TGTGCCAGCAGCCCACGGACTAGCGGACTGGCAGATACGCAGTATTTT.